This T cell receptor (beta chain) was sequenced during a study of T-cell memory formation after mild COVID-19. CDR3 length: 13 residues. CDR1 and CDR2 from the germline V gene are DFQATT and SNEGSKA (reference sequence). Trimming cost V 5 bases and J 5 bases, with 15 bases left between them. From the 5' RACE reads, TCRdb called clonotypes with MiXCR, one entry per CDR3 protein. The data show approximately 150,000 distinct CDR3 sequences, 15% to 20% seen once. The sequencing sample was made of PBMCs or a T cell subset sorted from them (not recorded which). The TCR was taken from an adult woman who had mild COVID-19 (a few samples of this study predate the infection). Cell type and time point are not known. V gene TRBV20-1 combines with J gene TRBJ2-5, with D possibly matching TRBD2 (5 bases). The CDR3 loop is CSAHDFRGETQYF. CDR3 DNA sequence: TGCAGTGCTCATGACTTCCGAGGGGAGACCCAGTACTTC.